The clone carrying this TCR beta chain was counted only a few times. Its antigen is unknown. This sample is drawn from a study of cytomegalovirus exposure and HLA in healthy donors. In the PCR, 60 Vbeta and 13 Jbeta primers were used. Profiling relied on immunoSEQ multiplex PCR, and the TCRdb table lists in-frame clones only, not all of them. Among around 110,000 clones listed, over 60% were seen once. Study-wide findings and caveats: Highest at DRB1 and lowest at HLA-C, TCR association rates differed among HLA loci in a later analysis.

Trimming left V 5 bases short and J 5 bases short, with 15 bases between. The CDR3 contains 14 residues. The V gene's germline CDR1 is SEHNR and CDR2 FQNEAQ (reference sequence). J is TRBJ1-2 and V is TRBV7-9; D remains ambiguous. This sequence was found in a man aged 30 to 45 in good health and CMV-seropositive. Sequenced: PBMCs. This chain's CDR3 is CASSPSGGEYGYTF. The CDR3, as DNA: TGTGCCAGCAGCCCCAGCGGTGGGGAATATGGCTACACCTTC. The full variable domain, completed using reference TRBV7-9 and TRBJ1-2, is DTGVSQNPRHKITKRGQNVTFRCDPISEHNRLYWYRQTLGQGPEFLTYFQNEAQLEKSRLLSDRFSAERPKGSFSTLEIQRTEQGDSAMYLCASSPSGGEYGYTFGSGTRLTVV.